This TCR beta chain was captured by sequencing in a study of blood T cell repertoires in COVID-19. The wider study: The analysed material was cDNA or gDNA that came from T cells, B-cell-depleted T cells, or PBMCs.

Repertoires were generated with immunoSEQ multiplex PCR, while TCRdb's copy carries only in-frame clones and drops some. The data show some 140,000 clones, around 83% seen once. Seattle researchers signed up patients amid active infection and tracked them longitudinally. Germline lookup yields CDR1 ENHRY and CDR2 SYGVKD. With 6 bases clipped from V and 0 bases from J, the junction kept 8 bases outside the gene matches. This CDR3 contains 16 residues. This sequence joins TRBV10-3 and TRBJ1-2; 9 bases are shared with TRBD1. This TCR derives from a woman in her sixties or seventies with COVID-19, enrolled during active disease. What was sequenced was peripheral blood. Here the CDR3 reads CAISQTGTGPNYGYTF. The CDR3 DNA follows: TGTGCCATCAGCCAAACCGGGACAGGGCCTAACTATGGCTACACCTTC.